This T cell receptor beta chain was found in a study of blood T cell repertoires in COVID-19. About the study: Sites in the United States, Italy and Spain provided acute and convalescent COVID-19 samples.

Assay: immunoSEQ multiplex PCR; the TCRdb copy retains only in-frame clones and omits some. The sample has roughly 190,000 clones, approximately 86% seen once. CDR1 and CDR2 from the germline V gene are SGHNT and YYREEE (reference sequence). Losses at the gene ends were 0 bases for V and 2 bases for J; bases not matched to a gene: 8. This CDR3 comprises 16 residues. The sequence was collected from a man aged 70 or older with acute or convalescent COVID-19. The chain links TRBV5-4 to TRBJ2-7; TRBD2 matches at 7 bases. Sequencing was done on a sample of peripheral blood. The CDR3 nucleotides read TGTGCCAGCAGCTTGGCCGGGACGGGAGGCACCTACGAGCAGTACTTC. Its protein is CASSLAGTGGTYEQYF. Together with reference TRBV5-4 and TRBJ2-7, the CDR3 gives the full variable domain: ETGVTQSPTHLIKTRGQQVTLRCSSQSGHNTVSWYQQALGQGPQFIFQYYREEENGRGNFPPRFSGLQFPNYSSELNVNALELDDSALYLCASSLAGTGGTYEQYFGPGTRLTVT.